This section outlines one T cell receptor beta chain sequence together with its context. Antigen unknown. This sample is drawn from a study of T-cell memory formation after mild COVID-19. Broader study findings: Clones that contracted clustered mainly in CM and EM if CD4+ and in EMRA if CD8+.

CDR3 length: 14 residues. The germline gives CDR1 SGHTA, CDR2 FQGNSA. Between the trimmed V and J ends, which lost 5 bases and 5 bases, there was a span of 12 bases. Constant-segment-primed 5'RACE gave TCR alpha and TCR beta cDNA libraries with sample barcodes and UMIs. TCRdb itself ran the 5' RACE reads through MiXCR, one entry per CDR3 protein. The sample carries 100,000 to 150,000 distinct CDR3 sequences, approximately 15% recorded once. The sample was PBMCs or a T cell subset sorted from them (not recorded which). This receptor was obtained from a man aged 18 to 29 who had mild COVID-19 (a few samples of this study predate the infection). Cell type and time point are not known. This chain links TRBV7-2 with TRBJ1-4, with a weak D call TRBD1 (6 bases). The CDR3 reads CASSTTGLNEKLFF. The CDR3 coding sequence is TGTGCCAGCAGCACGACAGGTCTGAATGAAAAACTGTTTTTT.